This TCR beta chain emerged from a study of regulatory T cells in long-lasting Graves disease. Study-wide results and caveats: The number of shared public clonotypes was higher in persistent patients (approximately 2,500) than new patients (approximately 1,000).

Arm-PCR of CDR3 regions and iRepertoire HTBI primers were used to build TCR beta libraries. From the multiplex PCR reads, TCRdb called clonotypes with MiXCR, one entry per CDR3 protein. The sample contains hundreds of thousands of distinct CDR3 sequences, approximately 15% of which appear only once. This clonotype was recorded once. The antigen remains unidentified. Since a much larger clone is just one base distant, this may be a read error. As to time point: newly diagnosed GD, antithyroid drugs for less than 3 months. PBMC RNA was the source of the TCR library. CDR1 is MDHEN and CDR2 is SYDVKM in the germline V gene. CDR3 size: 15 residues. The ends lost 8 bases at V and 5 bases at J; junction bases unmatched: 11. This sample also appeared in a second study, on T cells in Graves' hyperthyroidism and ophthalmopathy. According to that study: A 13 V-J model separated ophthalmopathy from stable hyperthyroidism.

The specimen comprised peripheral blood mononuclear cells (PBMCs), sampled at new diagnosis, from a patient treated with antithyroid drugs. The chain employs TRBV28 and TRBJ1-5, with 8 bases identical to TRBD1. This clonotype originated in a man aged 25-40 years with Graves disease. The CDR3 loop reads CASGGTGGGDQPQHF. CDR3 DNA: TGTGCCAGCGGCGGCACAGGGGGGGGGGATCAGCCCCAGCATTTT.